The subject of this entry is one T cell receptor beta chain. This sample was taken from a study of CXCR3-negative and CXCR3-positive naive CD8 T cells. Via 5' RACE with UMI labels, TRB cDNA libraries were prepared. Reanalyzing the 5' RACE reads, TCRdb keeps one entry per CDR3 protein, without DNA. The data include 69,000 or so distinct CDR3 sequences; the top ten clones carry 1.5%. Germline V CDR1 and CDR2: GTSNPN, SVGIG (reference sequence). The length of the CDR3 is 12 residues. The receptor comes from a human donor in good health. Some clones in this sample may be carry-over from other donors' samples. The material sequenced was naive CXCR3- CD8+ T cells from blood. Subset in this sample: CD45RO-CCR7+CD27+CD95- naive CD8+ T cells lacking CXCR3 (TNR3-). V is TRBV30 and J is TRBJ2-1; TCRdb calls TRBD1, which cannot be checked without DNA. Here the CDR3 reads CAGTGGSNEQFF.